This T cell receptor beta chain was captured in a study of blood T cell repertoires in COVID-19. Study as a whole: The United States, Italy and Spain supplied acute and convalescent COVID-19 samples. In each case, the material was cDNA or gDNA derived from T cells, B-cell-depleted T cells, or PBMCs.

In the source study's methods: Scientists estimated how many nucleated cells there were by amplifying reference gene primers. Assay: immunoSEQ multiplex PCR; the TCRdb copy retains only in-frame clones and omits some. V and J calls and clone size are copied from that table; D and trimming were computed from the DNA. The sample holds about 200,000 clones, around 90% seen once. Trimming stripped 0 bases from V and 2 bases from J, with 11 bases between. Germline CDR1 and CDR2: SGHRS and YFSETQ. The CDR3 covers 15 residues. Study members were between about 18 and 90 years old and lived in roughly 24 US regions.

The sequence was collected from a woman aged 18 to 35 who had recovered from COVID-19. Sequences were obtained from PBMCs or T cells enriched from blood (not recorded which). The chain carries TRBV5-1 and TRBJ2-5; possibly TRBD2 for D (6 bases). This chain's CDR3 is CASSLDGTSQETQYF. The CDR3 nucleotides read TGCGCCAGCAGCTTGGATGGGACTTCACAAGAGACCCAGTACTTC. Complete variable domain (other parts from reference TRBV5-1 and TRBJ2-5): KAGVTQTPRYLIKTRGQQVTLSCSPISGHRSVSWYQQTPGQGLQFLFEYFSETQRNKGNFPGRFSGRQFSNSRSEMNVSTLELGDSALYLCASSLDGTSQETQYFGPGTRLLVL.